This T cell receptor beta chain was captured in a study of cytomegalovirus exposure and HLA in healthy donors. Findings of the study overall: The study dropped some indistinguishable V segments, TRBV6-2 and TRBV6-3 among them.

The PCR contained 60 Vbeta and 13 Jbeta primers. Only in-frame clones appear in the TCRdb table, and some are missing; sequencing was by immunoSEQ multiplex PCR. The sample yields about 130,000 clones, around 76% seen once. CDR1 is SGHRS and CDR2 is YFSETQ in the germline V gene. The CDR3 loop spans 14 amino acids. Trimming at V came to 5 bases and at J to 0 bases, leaving 2 bases not matched to a gene. As concerns this clone: Its antigen is undetermined.

The receptor was isolated from a woman aged 50 to 65 in good health and CMV-seronegative. The V gene is TRBV5-1, the J gene TRBJ1-1, with TRBD1 identical over 9 bases. Material: PBMCs. The CDR3 region is CASSRTGVNTEAFF. The CDR3 bases are TGCGCCAGCAGTCGGACAGGGGTGAACACTGAAGCTTTCTTT.